The rows below give T cell receptor beta chains drawn from one sample of a study of CXCR3-negative and CXCR3-positive naive CD8 T cells. TCRdb reanalyzed the 5' RACE reads, giving one entry per CDR3 protein sequence and no DNA. Reported are 4,500 to 6,500 distinct CDR3 sequences; the ten largest clones contain less than 1.5%. The sequenced sample consisted of naive CXCR3+ CD8+ T cells from blood. The receptors stem from a human donor in good health. Some clones in this sample may be carry-over from other donors' samples. Each CDR3 is given with its conserved first and last residue. Size is omitted from some rows. Given values are once, few, many or a class for expanded clones.

TRBV28	.	TRBJ1-4	CASSQHPQAYNEKLFF
TRBV19	.	TRBJ1-1	CASLRRGYEMNTEAFF
TRBV5-4	medium-sized	TRBJ1-1	CASSFQGGTEAFF
TRBV27	medium-sized	TRBJ2-5	CASSLGSIQETQYF
TRBV29-1	medium-sized	TRBJ2-7	CSVGLPNDRASYEQYF
TRBV30	.	TRBJ2-7	CAWIPTGDRYEQYF
TRBV29-1	medium-sized	TRBJ2-3	CSVEGRGSGTDTQYF
TRBV6-2/TRBV6-3	.	TRBJ2-3	CASTLASDTDTQYF
TRBV15	medium-sized	TRBJ2-1	CATSSANRGINNEQFF
TRBV27	medium-sized	TRBJ1-2	CASSFGQNYGYTF
TRBV29-1	medium-sized	TRBJ2-2	CSAEGLAGGIPNTGELFF
TRBV7-3	medium-sized	TRBJ2-1	CASSLGLYNEQFF
TRBV27	medium-sized	TRBJ1-5	CASSYGWGPQHF
TRBV18	.	TRBJ2-5	CASSPGGETQYF
TRBV19	.	TRBJ2-3	CASSIQGSTDTQYF
TRBV29-1	.	TRBJ1-2	CSAQARSSYGYTF
TRBV19	medium-sized	TRBJ1-1	CATRGNTEAFF
TRBV6-5	.	TRBJ1-2	CASSYSSGFPTYGYTF
TRBV28	.	TRBJ2-5	CASSERTPGEQATQYF
TRBV20-1	medium-sized	TRBJ2-7	CSARDPAGVYGEQYF
TRBV6-5	medium-sized	TRBJ2-3	CASTSALGADTQYF
TRBV2	.	TRBJ2-7	CASSHGQDSSYEQYF
TRBV28	medium-sized	TRBJ1-5	CASSPRAGRQSNQPQHF
TRBV11-2	medium-sized	TRBJ2-7	CASSSGRLGQTYEQYF
TRBV4-1	medium-sized	TRBJ2-7	CASSQDPRTSGRSYEQYF
TRBV7-3	.	TRBJ2-1	CASRGPGYNEQFF
TRBV29-1	medium-sized	TRBJ2-1	CSVEPFRGPIANNEQFF
TRBV9	medium-sized	TRBJ2-5	CASSARTEARETQYF
TRBV20-1	.	TRBJ2-2	CSAQGPYTGELFF
TRBV28	.	TRBJ1-6	CASSLNSYNSPLHF
TRBV29-1	medium-sized	TRBJ1-1	CSVPGQSNTEAFF
TRBV19	.	TRBJ2-1	CASSQGTSGSPYNEQFF
TRBV4-1	medium-sized	TRBJ2-5	CASSRTSGQETQYF
TRBV14	.	TRBJ2-1	CASSQVNEQFF
TRBV29-1	medium-sized	TRBJ2-5	CSITGTGPYQETQYF
TRBV21-1	.	TRBJ2-1	CASSTPTSYNEQFF
TRBV27	medium-sized	TRBJ2-7	CASNPAGVAYEQYF
TRBV20-1	medium-sized	TRBJ1-4	CSARGPPGEGEKLFF
TRBV10-3	medium-sized	TRBJ1-5	CAISESEETNQPQHF
TRBV5-1	.	TRBJ2-5	CASSLVSRNQETQYF
TRBV28	.	TRBJ2-5	CASSTRGTGLETQYF
TRBV7-9	.	TRBJ2-3	CASSPAGTDTQYF
TRBV11-2	.	TRBJ2-3	CASSSLTDTQYF
TRBV4-1	medium-sized	TRBJ2-4	CASSPNPQPRHPAKNIQYF
TRBV7-7	.	TRBJ2-1	CASSLGEAGEQFF
TRBV7-2	medium-sized	TRBJ2-1	CASSEGTYNEQFF
TRBV3-1	.	TRBJ2-7	CASSQIQVTGLPAYEQYF
TRBV29-1	medium-sized	TRBJ1-1	CSVDRPGKNTEAFF
TRBV11-2	.	TRBJ2-1	CASSPFTGGSSYNEQFF
TRBV4-2	medium-sized	TRBJ2-1	CASSQVPGQGEFF
TRBV7-8	medium-sized	TRBJ2-2	CASSWGDRTGELFF
TRBV11-2	.	TRBJ2-1	CASSSWTTNYNEQFF
TRBV5-6	.	TRBJ2-7	CASSLEVGAEQYF
TRBV12-3/TRBV12-4	medium-sized	TRBJ1-1	CASSGGAPYEAFF
TRBV28	.	TRBJ2-5	CASSLPSNRDARSQETQYF
TRBV7-9	medium-sized	TRBJ2-1	CASSPALDEQFF
TRBV27	medium-sized	TRBJ2-4	CASRSGTGGFGNIQYF
TRBV4-1	medium-sized	TRBJ2-7	CASSQDSVEQYF
TRBV5-1	medium-sized	TRBJ1-1	CASLLTGMETEAFF
TRBV28	.	TRBJ2-1	CASSLQREPYNEQFF